The rows below give T cell receptor beta chains drawn from one sample of a study of identical twins. TCRdb reanalysed the 5' RACE reads using MiXCR and keeps one entry per CDR3 protein. The sample holds a few hundred thousand distinct CDR3 sequences; 6.5% to 8% are singletons and the top ten take roughly 14%. The data also belong to a second study, concerning T cells expressing NK-cell markers.

Sequencing was done on a sample of CD8+ T cells sorted from blood. The receptors stem from a woman between 18 and 29 years old in good health. The CDR3 runs from the conserved cysteine through the conserved F or W. D genes are given only for firm matches. Rows give clone size only sometimes, using once, few, many, or a class for an expanded clone.

d_call	v_call	clone_size	j_call	cdr3_aa	cdr3_nt
.	TRBV19	few	TRBJ1-2	CASSAYGYTF	TGTGCCAGTAGTGCATATGGCTACACCTTC
.	TRBV15	many	TRBJ2-2	CATSEDTGTGELFF	TGTGCCACCAGCGAGGACACAGGGACCGGGGAGCTGTTTTTT
TRBD2	TRBV11-2	.	TRBJ2-1	CASSGDYGPYNEQFF	TGTGCCAGCAGCGGGGACTACGGCCCCTACAATGAGCAGTTCTTC
TRBD1	TRBV7-9	few	TRBJ2-5	CASSLEGQQETQYF	TGTGCCAGCAGCTTAGAGGGACAGCAAGAGACCCAGTACTTC
.	TRBV6-1	few	TRBJ1-2	CASSDSGGMFGYTF	TGTGCCAGCTCCGACTCGGGGGGAATGTTTGGCTACACCTTC
TRBD1	TRBV4-1	few	TRBJ2-2	CASSQGQGELFF	TGCGCCAGCAGCCAGGGACAGGGGGAGCTGTTTTTT
TRBD1	TRBV2	few	TRBJ2-7	CASSPSRSTGPEGSEQYF	TGTGCCAGCAGTCCCTCACGATCGACAGGGCCGGAAGGGAGCGAGCAGTACTTC
.	TRBV7-6	.	TRBJ1-4	CASGGQRAEVEKLFF	TGTGCCAGCGGCGGCCAGAGGGCCGAAGTTGAAAAACTGTTTTTT
TRBD1	TRBV30	.	TRBJ1-1	CAWSDETGPTEAFF	TGTGCCTGGAGTGATGAGACAGGGCCCACTGAAGCTTTCTTT
TRBD1	TRBV5-1	.	TRBJ1-1	CASSLPKPGTGPEAFF	TGCGCCAGCAGCTTACCAAAACCCGGGACAGGACCTGAAGCTTTCTTT
.	TRBV27	few	TRBJ2-4	CASRNRDSKDWF	TGTGCCAGCAGAAATCGGGACTCTAAAGACTGGTTC
.	TRBV11-2	many	TRBJ1-2	CASSLGKGNPGYTF	TGTGCCAGCAGCTTAGGCAAGGGGAACCCTGGCTACACCTTC
TRBD2	TRBV7-9	once	TRBJ2-3	CASSLSGLAGDRTDTQYF	TGTGCCAGCAGCTTGAGTGGACTAGCGGGGGACCGCACAGATACGCAGTATTTT
TRBD2	TRBV9	.	TRBJ2-4	CASSGTGTRDIQYF	TGTGCCAGCAGCGGGACCGGGACTAGAGACATTCAGTACTTC
TRBD1	TRBV24-1	.	TRBJ2-3	CATSDQGVAQYF	TGTGCCACCAGTGATCAGGGGGTAGCGCAGTATTTT
TRBD1	TRBV5-6	many	TRBJ2-7	CASSPGQGLWEQYF	TGTGCCAGCAGCCCGGGACAGGGTCTGTGGGAGCAGTACTTC
.	TRBV4-3	few	TRBJ2-7	CASSPRTGAYTYEQYF	TGCGCCAGCAGCCCCCGAACCGGGGCATACACCTACGAGCAGTACTTC
.	TRBV10-3	many	TRBJ2-1	CAIREPDSYNEQFF	TGTGCCATCAGAGAGCCCGACTCTTACAATGAGCAGTTCTTC
.	TRBV27	many	TRBJ2-7	CASSYAGSYEQYF	TGTGCCAGCAGTTACGCAGGGAGCTACGAGCAGTACTTC
TRBD2	TRBV27	.	TRBJ2-1	CASSLGTSVGNEQFF	TGTGCCAGCAGTTTGGGGACTAGCGTTGGGAATGAGCAGTTCTTC
.	TRBV4-3	few	TRBJ1-1	CASSQFLNTEAFF	TGCGCCAGCAGCCAATTTCTGAACACTGAAGCTTTCTTT
.	TRBV9	many	TRBJ2-7	CASSVDNYEQYF	TGTGCCAGCAGCGTAGACAACTACGAGCAGTACTTC
.	TRBV6-6	.	TRBJ2-7	CASSSRAGYEQYF	TGTGCCAGCAGTTCCCGGGCGGGCTACGAGCAGTACTTC
.	TRBV24-1	.	TRBJ2-2	CATSDSSRMNTGELFF	TGTGCCACCAGTGATTCTAGCAGGATGAACACCGGGGAGCTGTTTTTT